The 19 T cell receptor beta chains presented below share a single source sample, sequenced in a study of shared clonotypes between healthy human individuals. Profiled with immunoSEQ multiplex PCR; TCRdb holds only in-frame clones, not every one. Of 230,000 or so clones in the sample, 50% to 75% are singletons; the top ten hold 11%. Sequencing input: memory CD4+ T cells sorted from blood. Sample subset: CD45RA-negative fraction. The receptor set was obtained from a man younger than 45 in good health.

This clone turned up a few times. The gene calls are TRBV4-1 and TRBJ2-1; 8 bases match TRBD2. The germline CDR1 and CDR2 sequences are MGHRA and YSYEKL. V gave up 0 bases and J gave up 6 bases; unmatched junction bases: 13. This CDR3 comprises 18 residues. The CDR3 protein is CASSQEGAGVLLGNEQFF. The CDR3 DNA follows: TGCGCCAGCAGCCAAGAAGGAGCGGGGGTTCTCTTGGGCAATGAGCAGTTCTTC.

This sequence joins TRBV29-1 and TRBJ1-1; no clear D. V was cut by 4 bases and J by 1 base, with 10 bases left in between. This CDR3 comprises 13 residues. Germline CDR1 SQVTM, CDR2 ANQGSEA. The CDR3 region has the DNA TGCAGCGTTGGGAGTTGGGGGAACACTGAAGCTTTCTTT. Translating it yields CSVGSWGNTEAFF.

The V call is TRBV5-1, the J call TRBJ2-1; 13 nucleotides match TRBD2. Germline CDR1 and CDR2: SGHRS and YFSETQ. After removal of 3 bases from V and 5 bases from J, the junction contained 8 bases not matched to a gene. The CDR3 runs to 17 residues. The CDR3 protein is CASSSEPGLAGHNEQFF. CDR3 DNA: TGCGCCAGCAGCTCCGAACCGGGACTAGCGGGACACAATGAGCAGTTCTTC.

The chain has TRBV11-2 and TRBJ1-1; no definite D call. Germline CDR1 SGHAT, CDR2 FQNNGV. This CDR3 spans 14 amino acids. The germline V and J ends were trimmed by 1 base and 5 bases, with 11 bases remaining between them. For the CDR3, the DNA is TGTGCCAGCAGCTTAGCGGGTCAGCGGACTGAAGCTTTCTTT. Translated: CASSLAGQRTEAFF.

The genes are TRBV2 and TRBJ2-1; TRBD2 aligns across 8 bases. This CDR3 spans 14 amino acids. V was pared by 11 bases and J by 5 bases, with 11 bases of the junction left unmatched. The germline V gene encodes CDR1 SNHLY and CDR2 FYNNEI. This CDR3 is CADQRERGDNEQFF. As DNA, the CDR3 is TGTGCCGACCAGCGGGAGAGGGGGGACAATGAGCAGTTCTTC.

The chain combines TRBV10-2 with TRBJ2-7; 8 bases line up with TRBD1. Trimming took 7 bases from V and 5 from J; bases not matched to a gene: 13. From germline, CDR1 is WSHSY and CDR2 SAAADI. This CDR3 is 15 amino acids long. The CDR3 bases are TGCGCCAGCACGACACTCGGACAGGGAACAGACGAGCAGTACTTC. Protein: CASTTLGQGTDEQYF.

This clone was counted a few times. The rearrangement joins TRBV11-3 to TRBJ1-1; the D is unclear. Germline V gene lookup returns CDR1 SGHNT and CDR2 YENEEA. CDR3 length: 14 residues. Trimming removed 0 bases at V and 2 bases at J, with 7 bases between. The CDR3 is CASSLDSGNTEAFF. The CDR3 nucleotides read TGTGCCAGCAGCTTAGATTCCGGTAACACTGAAGCTTTCTTT.

The V gene is TRBV4-3, the J gene TRBJ2-3; the match to TRBD2 covers 8 bases. The CDR3 sequence is 16 residues long. V lost 1 base to trimming and J lost 1 base; unmatched junction nucleotides: 4. The germline V gene has CDR1 LGHNA and CDR2 YSLEER. CDR3 sequence: CASSQGPGGGTDTQYF. The CDR3 nucleotides are TGCGCCAGCAGCCAAGGGCCGGGGGGGGGCACAGATACGCAGTATTTT.

Ten or more counts support this clone. The chain uses TRBV6-6 and TRBJ1-5, with D unresolved. Germline V gives CDR1 MNHNY, CDR2 SVGAGI (reference sequence). Trimming shortened V by 7 bases and J by 6 bases, and 13 bases separated the two germline ends. The CDR3 runs to 13 residues. CDR3 protein: CASIGGDGQPQHF. The DNA of the CDR3 is TGTGCCAGCATCGGAGGTGACGGTCAGCCCCAGCATTTT.

The rearrangement uses TRBV7-3 and TRBJ2-7; 14 bases are a match to TRBD2. Germline-derived CDR1 and CDR2 are SGHTA and FQGTGA. The CDR3 loop spans 14 amino acids. V gave up 5 bases and J gave up 3 bases; unmatched junction bases: 0. CDR3 loop: CASSGLAGGYEQYF. The CDR3 DNA reads as TGTGCCAGCAGCGGACTAGCGGGGGGCTACGAGCAGTACTTC.

This clone was seen more than once but under ten times. V usage is TRBV30 and J usage is TRBJ2-2, with D possibly matching TRBD1 (7 bases). The germline gives CDR1 GTSNPN, CDR2 SVGIG (reference sequence). This CDR3 comprises 17 residues. With 3 bases removed from V and 6 bases from J, the gap between germline ends came to 23 bases. CDR3 amino acids: CAWSARGAGFIAGELFF. The CDR3 nucleotides are TGTGCCTGGAGCGCCAGGGGGGCAGGGTTTATCGCCGGGGAGCTGTTTTTT. Drawing the rest from reference TRBV30 and TRBJ2-2, the complete variable domain is SQTIHQWPATLVQPVGSPLSLECTVEGTSNPNLYWYRQAAGRGLQLLFYSVGIGQISSEVPQNLSASRPQDRQFILSSKKLLLSDSGFYLCAWSARGAGFIAGELFFGEGSRLTVL.

The chain employs TRBV4-3 and TRBJ2-1, with no clear D. CDR1 and CDR2 (germline): LGHNA, YSLEER. CDR3 length equals 15 residues. V lost 2 bases and J lost 0, with 8 bases in between. The DNA of the CDR3 is TGCGCCAGCAGCCAACGTGGCGGCTCCTACAATGAGCAGTTCTTC. Translating it yields CASSQRGGSYNEQFF.

V usage is TRBV19 and J usage is TRBJ2-3, with 12 bases matching TRBD2. From germline, CDR1 is LNHDA and CDR2 SQIVND (reference sequence). This CDR3 comprises 14 residues. V lost 8 bases and J lost 3; bases outside the gene matches: 3. CDR3 sequence (DNA): TGTGCCAGTGCTCTAGCGGGAGGGACAGATACGCAGTATTTT. Protein product: CASALAGGTDTQYF.

In this sample, this clone turned up a few times. CDR3 bases: TGCGCCAGCAGCTTTATGGACAAGAACACTGAAGCTTTCTTT. Its protein is CASSFMDKNTEAFF. This rearrangement joins TRBV5-1 to TRBJ1-1; TRBD1 might be the D (5 bases). Trimming cost V 2 bases and J 1 base, with 9 bases left between them. The CDR3 consists of 14 residues. Germline CDR1 is SGHRS and CDR2 is YFSETQ. Full variable domain (missing parts from reference TRBV5-1 and TRBJ1-1): KAGVTQTPRYLIKTRGQQVTLSCSPISGHRSVSWYQQTPGQGLQFLFEYFSETQRNKGNFPGRFSGRQFSNSRSEMNVSTLELGDSALYLCASSFMDKNTEAFFGQGTRLTVV.

The rearrangement joins TRBV18 to TRBJ1-4, with D possibly being TRBD1 (5 bases). V gave up 7 bases and J gave up 4 bases, with 16 bases separating them. Germline assignment: CDR1 KGHSH and CDR2 LQKENI. The CDR3 has 15 amino acids. The CDR3, as DNA: TGTGCCAGCTGTTCCGGGACGGAGCTTAATGAAAAACTGTTTTTT. Translation: CASCSGTELNEKLFF.

This clone showed up just a few times. The chain is built from TRBV9 and TRBJ1-1, with 9 bases that match TRBD1. The germline gives CDR1 SGDLS, CDR2 YYNGEE. The CDR3 is 14 residues long. The trim removed 6 bases at V and 1 base at J, leaving 4 bases unmatched. CDR3 DNA: TGTGCCAGCAACTACAGGGGGCAGAACACTGAAGCTTTCTTT. Translation: CASNYRGQNTEAFF.

The V gene is TRBV13, the J gene TRBJ1-5; a weak D match, TRBD1 (5 bases). The CDR3 runs to 14 residues. V was trimmed by 2 bases and J by 5 bases, leaving 10 bases between them. CDR1 and CDR2 from the germline V gene are PRHDT and FYEKMQ (reference sequence). The CDR3 nucleotides are TGTGCCAGCAGCTTACGGGGAGGGGATCAGCCCCAGCATTTT. Amino acids: CASSLRGGDQPQHF.

The chain uses TRBV5-1 and TRBJ2-2; 8 bases are shared with TRBD2. The CDR3 is made up of 15 amino acids. The V segment lost 6 bases and the J segment 1 base; nucleotides outside the gene matches: 5. Germline CDR1 and CDR2: SGHRS and YFSETQ. CDR3 sequence (DNA): TGCGCCAGCAAACTAGCGGAGTGGAACACCGGGGAGCTGTTTTTT. Protein sequence: CASKLAEWNTGELFF.

This clone was counted a single time. The chain is built from TRBV7-8 and TRBJ2-3, with TRBD1 matching 8 bases. Germline V gene lookup returns CDR1 SGHVS and CDR2 FQNEAQ. V shed 6 bases, J shed 3 bases, and the junction held 8 bases outside the gene matches. The CDR3 is made up of 15 amino acids. CDR3 sequence: CASSRDRGGTDTQYF. The CDR3 bases are TGTGCCAGCAGTAGAGACAGGGGAGGAACAGATACGCAGTATTTT.